This is a list of T cell receptor beta chains from one sample in a study of cytomegalovirus exposure and HLA in healthy donors. Assay: immunoSEQ multiplex PCR; the TCRdb copy retains only in-frame clones and omits some. The table lists about 43,000 clones, around 85% of them singletons, with roughly 2.5% in the top ten. The sample consisted of PBMCs. The receptors stem from a middle-aged man in good health and CMV-seronegative. Each CDR3 is given with its conserved first and last residue. D genes are given only for firm matches. Size is stated for part of the rows, as once, few or many counts, or as a class when the clone is expanded.

length: 14
D: TRBD2
size: -
J: TRBJ2-1
V: TRBV11-3
DNA: TGTGCCAACGTAGCGGGAAATACTTACAATGAGCAGTTCTTC
CDR3: CANVAGNTYNEQFF

length: 12
D: -
size: -
J: TRBJ1-2
V: TRBV28
DNA: TGTGCCAGCAGTTTACGGGACTATGGCTACACCTTC
CDR3: CASSLRDYGYTF

length: 16
D: TRBD1
size: once
J: TRBJ1-1
V: TRBV6-6
DNA: TGTGCCAGCAGTCGTTGGACAGGGCGCATGAACACTGAAGCTTTCTTT
CDR3: CASSRWTGRMNTEAFF

length: 15
D: -
size: -
J: TRBJ1-5
V: TRBV6-4
DNA: TGTGCCAGCAGTTTGAGGGTTAATAGCAATCAGCCCCAGCATTTT
CDR3: CASSLRVNSNQPQHF

length: 12
D: -
size: -
J: TRBJ2-1
V: TRBV10-3
DNA: TGTGCCATCAGTGCGCTAAGCGATGAGCAGTTCTTC
CDR3: CAISALSDEQFF

length: 19
D: TRBD2
size: -
J: TRBJ2-1
V: TRBV19
DNA: TGTGCCAGTAGCTCAACTACTAGCGGGGGGGCCGGCTCCTACAATGAGCAGTTCTTC
CDR3: CASSSTTSGGAGSYNEQFF

length: 16
D: TRBD2
size: -
J: TRBJ2-7
V: TRBV4-3
DNA: TGCGCCAGCAGCCAGCGACTAGCGGGCACTTCCTACGAGCAGTACTTC
CDR3: CASSQRLAGTSYEQYF

length: 14
D: TRBD2
size: once
J: TRBJ2-7
V: TRBV11-1
DNA: TGTGCCAGCAGCGGGTCTAGCGGGAACTACGAGCAGTACTTC
CDR3: CASSGSSGNYEQYF

length: 14
D: -
size: -
J: TRBJ1-2
V: TRBV25-1
DNA: TGTGCCAGCAGTGGCGGGACCCCCTATCGCGGCTACACCTTC
CDR3: CASSGGTPYRGYTF

length: 16
D: TRBD1
size: -
J: TRBJ2-2
V: TRBV10-1
DNA: TGCGCCAGCAGTGAGAGGGACAGGGCGAACACCGGGGAGCTGTTTTTT
CDR3: CASSERDRANTGELFF

length: 18
D: -
size: -
J: TRBJ2-1
V: TRBV2
DNA: TGTGCCAGCAGTGTCTATGCTAGGGGGGGCTCTAACTACAATGAGCAGTTCTTC
CDR3: CASSVYARGGSNYNEQFF

length: 15
D: TRBD2
size: -
J: TRBJ2-1
V: TRBV7-2
DNA: TGTGCCAGCAGCTTAGAAGTAGCGGGGGTTAATGAGCAGTTCTTC
CDR3: CASSLEVAGVNEQFF

length: 15
D: TRBD1
size: -
J: TRBJ2-7
V: TRBV7-9
DNA: TGTGCCAGCAGCTGGGACCAGGGGGAGAGCTACGAGCAGTACTTC
CDR3: CASSWDQGESYEQYF

length: 13
D: -
size: -
J: TRBJ1-2
V: TRBV19
DNA: TGTGCCAGTAGTATTGTTGGAGGGTATGGCTACACCTTC
CDR3: CASSIVGGYGYTF

length: 14
D: -
size: -
J: TRBJ1-2
V: TRBV4-1
DNA: TGCGCCAGCAGCCAGAGCAGGGAGGACTATGGCTACACCTTC
CDR3: CASSQSREDYGYTF

length: 18
D: TRBD1
size: -
J: TRBJ2-7
V: TRBV7-9
DNA: TGTGCCAGCAGCCTCTATCCGGGACAGGGGGCCCAATCCTACGAGCAGTACTTC
CDR3: CASSLYPGQGAQSYEQYF

length: 15
D: -
size: -
J: TRBJ1-2
V: TRBV4-3
DNA: TGCGCCAGCAGCCAAGAATTTAGCGAACTCTATGGCTACACCTTC
CDR3: CASSQEFSELYGYTF

length: 13
D: -
size: -
J: TRBJ1-1
V: TRBV30
DNA: TGTGCCTGGAGGTCACAGCCGAACACTGAAGCTTTCTTT
CDR3: CAWRSQPNTEAFF

length: 15
D: TRBD2
size: -
J: TRBJ2-3
V: TRBV19
DNA: TGTGCCAGTAGAGAGACTAGCGGTTTCACAGATACGCAGTATTTT
CDR3: CASRETSGFTDTQYF

length: 16
D: TRBD2
size: -
J: TRBJ2-3
V: TRBV5-1
DNA: TGCGCCAGCAGTTATACTCGACTAGCGGGCACAGATACGCAGTATTTT
CDR3: CASSYTRLAGTDTQYF

length: 12
D: -
size: -
J: TRBJ2-7
V: TRBV18
DNA: TGTGCCAGCTCCTATGGGCCCTACGAGCAGTACTTC
CDR3: CASSYGPYEQYF

length: 15
D: -
size: once
J: TRBJ2-1
V: TRBV19
DNA: TGTGCCAGTAGGAGGGGACTGAGCTCAGGGAATGAGCAGTTCTTC
CDR3: CASRRGLSSGNEQFF

length: 17
D: -
size: few
J: TRBJ2-4
V: TRBV27
DNA: TGTGCCAGCAGTTTCGATCGCAGGGAAGGGGCCAAAAACATTCAGTACTTC
CDR3: CASSFDRREGAKNIQYF

length: 15
D: -
size: -
J: TRBJ2-6
V: TRBV5-4
DNA: TGTGCCAGCAGCTTGGATAGCTCTGGGGCCAACGTCCTGACTTTC
CDR3: CASSLDSSGANVLTF

length: 13
D: -
size: -
J: TRBJ1-5
V: TRBV6-1
DNA: TGTGCCAGCAGGGCAGGGGAGGGGCAGCCCCAGCATTTT
CDR3: CASRAGEGQPQHF

length: 17
D: TRBD1
size: -
J: TRBJ1-5
V: TRBV27
DNA: TGTGCCAGCAGTTTCACAGGGGCGCCTGGGAGCAATCAGCCCCAGCATTTT
CDR3: CASSFTGAPGSNQPQHF

length: 11
D: -
size: few
J: TRBJ1-1
V: TRBV20-1
DNA: TGCAGTGCCGGGATAGGACAGTACGCTTTCTTT
CDR3: CSAGIGQYAFF

length: 19
D: -
size: -
J: TRBJ2-1
V: TRBV4-3
DNA: TGCGCCAGCAGCCAAGATACTCGTCGGGCCAGCGGGCTATACAATGAGCAGTTCTTC
CDR3: CASSQDTRRASGLYNEQFF

length: 13
D: -
size: -
J: TRBJ1-5
V: TRBV7-2
DNA: TGTGCCAGCAGCTTGGGACTTAATCAGCCCCAGCATTTT
CDR3: CASSLGLNQPQHF

length: 14
D: TRBD1
size: few
J: TRBJ2-7
V: TRBV5-1
DNA: TGCGCCAGCAGCAGAGAAGGGGGCACCTACGAGCAGTACTTC
CDR3: CASSREGGTYEQYF

length: 16
D: TRBD1
size: -
J: TRBJ1-6
V: TRBV23-1
DNA: TGCGCCAGCAGTCGACAGGGGGCGCAGGAAGTCTCACCCCTCCACTTT
CDR3: CASSRQGAQEVSPLHF

length: 14
D: TRBD1
size: -
J: TRBJ2-2
V: TRBV19
DNA: TGTGCCTGTAGGACAGGGGGAATAACCGGGGAGCTGTTTTTT
CDR3: CACRTGGITGELFF

length: 12
D: -
size: -
J: TRBJ2-1
V: TRBV28
DNA: TGTGCCAGCAGTTTCTCGACAGATGAGCAGTTCTTC
CDR3: CASSFSTDEQFF

length: 17
D: -
size: -
J: TRBJ2-5
V: TRBV19
DNA: TGTGCCAGTAGTGAGGGCCCAGCCCTCGGAGAACAAGAGACCCAGTACTTC
CDR3: CASSEGPALGEQETQYF

length: 15
D: -
size: once
J: TRBJ2-1
V: TRBV7-3
DNA: TGTGCCAGCAGCTTCAGCGGACCCTCCTACAATGAGCAGTTCTTC
CDR3: CASSFSGPSYNEQFF

length: 15
D: TRBD2
size: once
J: TRBJ2-1
V: TRBV4-3
DNA: TGCGCCAGCAGCCCCGGACTAGCGGGAGTATATGAGCAGTTCTTC
CDR3: CASSPGLAGVYEQFF

length: 18
D: TRBD1
size: -
J: TRBJ2-1
V: TRBV7-2
DNA: TGTGCCAGCAGCTTACTTCCCCCGCGGGACAGGTCCTACAATGAGCAGTTCTTC
CDR3: CASSLLPPRDRSYNEQFF

length: 11
D: -
size: -
J: TRBJ1-2
V: TRBV20-1
DNA: TGCAGTGGAAATTCGCGGGAGGGCTACACCTTC
CDR3: CSGNSREGYTF

length: 15
D: TRBD2
size: -
J: TRBJ2-7
V: TRBV7-2
DNA: TGTGCCAGCAGCTTAAGCGGGGGGGATTCCTACGAGCAGTACTTC
CDR3: CASSLSGGDSYEQYF

length: 13
D: TRBD1
size: -
J: TRBJ2-1
V: TRBV6-5
DNA: TGTGCCAGCAGATCGACAGGGTTCAATGAGCAGTTCTTC
CDR3: CASRSTGFNEQFF

length: 15
D: TRBD2
size: -
J: TRBJ2-7
V: TRBV7-8
DNA: TGTGCCAGCAGCTCCCGGGTAGCGGGCTCCTACGAGCAGTACTTC
CDR3: CASSSRVAGSYEQYF

length: 16
D: TRBD2
size: -
J: TRBJ2-1
V: TRBV11-1
DNA: TGTGCCAGCAGCTTCCGGACTAGCGGGGCATACAATGAGCAGTTCTTC
CDR3: CASSFRTSGAYNEQFF

length: 17
D: -
size: -
J: TRBJ1-5
V: TRBV5-8
DNA: TGTGCCAGCAGCTTGTTCCAGGGCCAGAGGAGCAATCAGCCCCAGCATTTT
CDR3: CASSLFQGQRSNQPQHF

length: 16
D: TRBD1
size: -
J: TRBJ2-3
V: TRBV15
DNA: TGTGCCACCAGCAGATCCTTTGGACAGGGGCAGGATACGCAGTATTTT
CDR3: CATSRSFGQGQDTQYF

length: 15
D: -
size: -
J: TRBJ1-4
V: TRBV15
DNA: TGTGCCACCAGCAGAGATTGGGCAGGTAGTGAAAAACTGTTTTTT
CDR3: CATSRDWAGSEKLFF

length: 13
D: -
size: -
J: TRBJ2-1
V: TRBV9
DNA: TGTGCCAGCAGCGTGGGCAGAGCGGGTGAGCAGTTCTTC
CDR3: CASSVGRAGEQFF

length: 13
D: TRBD1
size: -
J: TRBJ2-7
V: TRBV29-1
DNA: TGCAGCGTTAGGACAGGGATTTCCTACGAGCAGTACTTC
CDR3: CSVRTGISYEQYF

length: 16
D: TRBD1
size: -
J: TRBJ2-7
V: TRBV14
DNA: TGTGCCAGCAGCCAGACCCCCAGGGACAGAAACTACGAGCAGTACTTC
CDR3: CASSQTPRDRNYEQYF

length: 15
D: -
size: -
J: TRBJ1-6
V: TRBV5-6
DNA: TGTGCCAGCAGCTTGCCTGGGGGCTCAAATTCACCCCTCCACTTT
CDR3: CASSLPGGSNSPLHF

length: 15
D: TRBD2
size: -
J: TRBJ2-3
V: TRBV4-1
DNA: TGCGCCAGCAGCTTCAACGGGGGGGCTTCAGATACGCAGTATTTT
CDR3: CASSFNGGASDTQYF

length: 15
D: TRBD1
size: -
J: TRBJ1-1
V: TRBV11-2
DNA: TGTGCCAGCAGCAACCGAGGGACAGCGAACACTGAAGCTTTCTTT
CDR3: CASSNRGTANTEAFF

length: 16
D: TRBD1
size: -
J: TRBJ2-2
V: TRBV27
DNA: TGTGCCAGCAGTTTGTCGGGACAGCTGAACACCGGGGAGCTGTTTTTT
CDR3: CASSLSGQLNTGELFF

length: 11
D: TRBD2
size: -
J: TRBJ2-7
V: TRBV9
DNA: TGTGCCAGCGGCGGGAGGTACGAGCAGTACTTC
CDR3: CASGGRYEQYF

length: 13
D: TRBD1
size: few
J: TRBJ1-2
V: TRBV5-6
DNA: TGTGCCAGCAGCTTGGGGCAGGGGGAAGGCTACACCTTC
CDR3: CASSLGQGEGYTF